This T cell receptor beta chain was identified in a study of cytomegalovirus exposure and HLA in healthy donors. As for the study in general: Unique TCRs from HLA-typed donors, some 85 million of them, were held in an early data release.

The CDR3 totals 14 residues. From germline, CDR1 is SGHRS and CDR2 YFSETQ. J lost 5 bases, V lost 4 bases, and 6 bases had no gene match. Study conclusions and caveats: Sequencing depth across donors, presence/absence analyses assumed, was roughly uniform. In a later analysis, specific HLA alleles were associated with 15,000 to 20,000 TCR beta sequences at a 0.05 false discovery rate.

As for this clone: The antigen is unknown.

With 60 Vbeta and 13 Jbeta primers, the PCR was carried out. Profiling relied on immunoSEQ multiplex PCR, and the TCRdb table lists in-frame clones only, not all of them. The table has 100,000 or so clones, roughly 71% seen once. The chain links TRBV5-1 to TRBJ2-5; 9 bases match TRBD1. The specimen sequenced was PBMCs. The receptor was derived from a man aged 35 to 55 in good health and CMV-seropositive. In DNA form, the CDR3 reads TGCGCCAGCAGCGCGGGACAGGGTAGCGAGACCCAGTACTTC. Its translation is CASSAGQGSETQYF.